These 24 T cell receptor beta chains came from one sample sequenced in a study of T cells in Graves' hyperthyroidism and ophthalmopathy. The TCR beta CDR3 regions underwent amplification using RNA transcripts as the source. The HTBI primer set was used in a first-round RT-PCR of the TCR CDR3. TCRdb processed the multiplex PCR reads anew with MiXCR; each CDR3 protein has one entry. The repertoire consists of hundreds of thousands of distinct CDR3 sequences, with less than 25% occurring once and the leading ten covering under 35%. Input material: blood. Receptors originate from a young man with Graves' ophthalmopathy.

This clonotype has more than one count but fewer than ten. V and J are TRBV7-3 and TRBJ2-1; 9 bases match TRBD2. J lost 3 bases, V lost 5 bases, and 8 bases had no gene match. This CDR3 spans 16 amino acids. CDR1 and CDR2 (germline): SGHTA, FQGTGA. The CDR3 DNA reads TGTGCCAGCAGCGTATGGACTAGCGAAGTCTACAATGAGCAGTTCTTC. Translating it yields CASSVWTSEVYNEQFF.

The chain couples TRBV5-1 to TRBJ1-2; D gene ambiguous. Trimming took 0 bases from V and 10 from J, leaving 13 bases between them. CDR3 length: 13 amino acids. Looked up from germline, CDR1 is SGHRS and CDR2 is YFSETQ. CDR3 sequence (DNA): TGCGCCAGCAGCTTGGCCATAGAACGCGACTACACCTTC. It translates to CASSLAIERDYTF.

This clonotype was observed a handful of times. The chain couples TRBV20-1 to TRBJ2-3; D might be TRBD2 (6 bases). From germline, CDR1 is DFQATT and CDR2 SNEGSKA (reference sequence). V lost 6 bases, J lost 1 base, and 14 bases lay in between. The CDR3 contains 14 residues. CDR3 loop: CSASLGTGTDTQYF. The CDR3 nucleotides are TGCAGTGCCTCCCTGGGGACTGGCACAGATACGCAGTATTTT.

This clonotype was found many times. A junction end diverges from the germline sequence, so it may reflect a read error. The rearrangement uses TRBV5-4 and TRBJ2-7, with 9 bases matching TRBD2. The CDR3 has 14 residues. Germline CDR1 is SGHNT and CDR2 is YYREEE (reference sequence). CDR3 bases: TGCGCCAGCAGCTCGGGACTAGCCGTGTACGAGCAGTACTTC. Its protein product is CASSSGLAVYEQYF.

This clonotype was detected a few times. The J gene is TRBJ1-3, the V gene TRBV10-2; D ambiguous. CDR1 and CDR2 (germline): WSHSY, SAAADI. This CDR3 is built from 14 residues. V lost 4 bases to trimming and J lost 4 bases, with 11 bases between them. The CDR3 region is CASSVGSAGNTIYF. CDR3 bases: TGCGCCAGCAGTGTCGGGTCGGCGGGAAACACCATATATTTT.

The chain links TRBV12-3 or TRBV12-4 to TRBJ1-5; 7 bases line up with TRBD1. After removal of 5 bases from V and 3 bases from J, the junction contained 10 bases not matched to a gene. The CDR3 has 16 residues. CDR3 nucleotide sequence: TGTGCCAGCAGTCCGAGACAGGGTATTTACAATCAGCCCCAGCATTTT. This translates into CASSPRQGIYNQPQHF.

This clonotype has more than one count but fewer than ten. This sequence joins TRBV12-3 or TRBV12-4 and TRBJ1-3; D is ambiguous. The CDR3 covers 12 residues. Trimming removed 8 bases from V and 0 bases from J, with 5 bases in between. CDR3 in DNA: TGTGCCAGCCACCTCTCTGGAAACACCATATATTTT. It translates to CASHLSGNTIYF.

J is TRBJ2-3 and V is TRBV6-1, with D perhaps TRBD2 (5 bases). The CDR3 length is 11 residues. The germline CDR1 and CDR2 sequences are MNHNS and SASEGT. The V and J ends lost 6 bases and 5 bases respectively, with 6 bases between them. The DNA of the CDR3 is TGTGCCAGCAGGGACTTAGATACGCAGTATTTT. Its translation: CASRDLDTQYF.

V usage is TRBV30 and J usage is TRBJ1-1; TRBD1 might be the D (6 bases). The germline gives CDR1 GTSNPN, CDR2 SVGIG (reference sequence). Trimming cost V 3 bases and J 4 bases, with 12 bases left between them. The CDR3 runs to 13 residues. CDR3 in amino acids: CAWSSAGATEAFF. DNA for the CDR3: TGTGCCTGGAGCTCAGCAGGGGCCACTGAAGCTTTCTTT. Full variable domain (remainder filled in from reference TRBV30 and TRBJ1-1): SQTIHQWPATLVQPVGSPLSLECTVEGTSNPNLYWYRQAAGRGLQLLFYSVGIGQISSEVPQNLSASRPQDRQFILSSKKLLLSDSGFYLCAWSSAGATEAFFGQGTRLTVV.

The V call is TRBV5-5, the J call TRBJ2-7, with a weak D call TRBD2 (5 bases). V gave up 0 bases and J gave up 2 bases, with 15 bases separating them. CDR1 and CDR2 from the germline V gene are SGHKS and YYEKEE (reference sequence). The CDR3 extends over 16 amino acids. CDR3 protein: CASSLELRTGPYEQYF. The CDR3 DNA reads TGTGCCAGCAGCTTGGAGTTGCGGACTGGACCCTACGAGCAGTACTTC.

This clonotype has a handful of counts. The CDR3 loop is CASSLEGRVNTEAFF. The DNA for the CDR3 is TGTGCCAGCAGCTTGGAGGGGAGGGTGAACACTGAAGCTTTCTTT. The chain links TRBV5-6 to TRBJ1-1; possible D gene TRBD1, 5 bases. Germline V gene data show CDR1 as SGHDT and CDR2 as YYEEEE. The CDR3 covers 15 residues. The V end was cut by 0 bases, the J end by 0 bases, with 9 bases between. The entire variable domain, with the rest obtained from reference TRBV5-6 and TRBJ1-1, is as follows: DAGVTQSPTHLIKTRGQQVTLRCSPKSGHDTVSWYQQALGQGPQFIFQYYEEEERQRGNFPDRFSGHQFPNYSSELNVNALLLGDSALYLCASSLEGRVNTEAFFGQGTRLTVV.

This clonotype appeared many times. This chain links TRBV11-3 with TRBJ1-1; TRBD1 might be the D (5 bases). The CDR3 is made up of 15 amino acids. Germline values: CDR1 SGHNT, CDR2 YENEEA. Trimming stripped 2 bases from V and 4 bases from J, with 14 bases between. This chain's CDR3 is CASSLIGARGTEAFF. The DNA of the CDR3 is TGTGCCAGCAGCTTAATAGGGGCGCGAGGCACTGAAGCTTTCTTT.

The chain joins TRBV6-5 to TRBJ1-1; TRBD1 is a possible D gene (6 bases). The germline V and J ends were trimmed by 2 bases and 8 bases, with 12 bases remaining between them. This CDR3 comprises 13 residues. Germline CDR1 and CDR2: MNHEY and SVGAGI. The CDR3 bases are TGTGCCAGCAGTTACGGGGGCGGCAGAGAAGCTTTCTTT. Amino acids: CASSYGGGREAFF.

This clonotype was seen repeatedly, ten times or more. CDR3 residues: CASSPPGLAGLYEQYF. In DNA form, the CDR3 reads TGTGCCAGCTCACCTCCGGGACTAGCGGGACTCTACGAGCAGTACTTC. The rearrangement joins TRBV18 to TRBJ2-7; 13 bases align to TRBD2. With V trimmed by 3 bases and J by 3 bases, 5 bases remained unmatched. The CDR3 loop spans 16 amino acids. Per germline, CDR1 KGHSH and CDR2 LQKENI.

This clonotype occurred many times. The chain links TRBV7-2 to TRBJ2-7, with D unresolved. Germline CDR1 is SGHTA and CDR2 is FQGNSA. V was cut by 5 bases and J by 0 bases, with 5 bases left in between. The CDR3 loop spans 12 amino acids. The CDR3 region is CASSRSSYEQYF. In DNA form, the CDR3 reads TGTGCCAGCAGCCGCAGCTCCTACGAGCAGTACTTC. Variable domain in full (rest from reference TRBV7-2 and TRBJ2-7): GAGVSQSPSNKVTEKGKDVELRCDPISGHTALYWYRQSLGQGLEFLIYFQGNSAPDKSGLPSDRFSAERTGGSVSTLTIQRTQQEDSAVYLCASSRSSYEQYFGPGTRLTVT.

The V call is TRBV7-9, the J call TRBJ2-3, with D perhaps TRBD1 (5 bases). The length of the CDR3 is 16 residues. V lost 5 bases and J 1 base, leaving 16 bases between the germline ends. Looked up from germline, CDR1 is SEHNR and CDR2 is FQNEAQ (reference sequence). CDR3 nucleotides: TGTGCCAGCAGCAACGGACAACAAAGACGCACAGATACGCAGTATTTT. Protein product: CASSNGQQRRTDTQYF.

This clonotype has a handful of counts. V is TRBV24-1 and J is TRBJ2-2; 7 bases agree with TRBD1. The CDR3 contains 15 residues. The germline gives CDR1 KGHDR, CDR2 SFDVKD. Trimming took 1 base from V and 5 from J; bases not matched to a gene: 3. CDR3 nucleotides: TGTGCCACCAGTGATTTACCGACAGGGACCGGGGAGCTGTTTTTT. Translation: CATSDLPTGTGELFF.

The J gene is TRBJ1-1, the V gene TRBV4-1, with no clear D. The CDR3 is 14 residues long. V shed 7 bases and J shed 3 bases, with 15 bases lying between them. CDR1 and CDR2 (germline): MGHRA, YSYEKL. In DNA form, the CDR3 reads TGCGCCAGCAACCCGGGATTTCAGGACACTGAAGCTTTCTTT. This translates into CASNPGFQDTEAFF.

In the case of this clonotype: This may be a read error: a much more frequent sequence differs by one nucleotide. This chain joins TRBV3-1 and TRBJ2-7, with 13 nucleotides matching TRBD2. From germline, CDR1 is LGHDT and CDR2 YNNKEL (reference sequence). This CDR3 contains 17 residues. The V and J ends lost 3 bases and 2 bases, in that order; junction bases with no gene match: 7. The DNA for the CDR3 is TGTGCCAGCAGCCACGGGACTAGCGGGAAACGCCCCTACGAGCAGTACTTC. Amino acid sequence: CASSHGTSGKRPYEQYF.

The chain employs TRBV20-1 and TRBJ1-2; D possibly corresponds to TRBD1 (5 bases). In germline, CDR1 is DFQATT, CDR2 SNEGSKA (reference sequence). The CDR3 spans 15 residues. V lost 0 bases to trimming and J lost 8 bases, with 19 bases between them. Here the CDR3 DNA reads TGCAGTGCTAGAGACCCGGGGGGGGTCGTGGTGGGCTACACCTTC. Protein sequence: CSARDPGGVVVGYTF.

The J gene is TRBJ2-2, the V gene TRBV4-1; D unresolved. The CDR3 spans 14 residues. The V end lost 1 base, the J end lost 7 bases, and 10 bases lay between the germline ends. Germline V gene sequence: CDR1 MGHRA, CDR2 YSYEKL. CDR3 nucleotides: TGCGCCAGCAGCCAAGGTAGACGGGTCGGGGAGCTGTTTTTT. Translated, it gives CASSQGRRVGELFF.

This CDR3 is CSANLGEISYEQYF. Here the CDR3 DNA reads TGCAGTGCTAACCTAGGGGAGATCTCCTACGAGCAGTACTTC. The rearrangement links TRBV20-1 to TRBJ2-7; possibly TRBD1 or TRBD2 for D (5 bases each). CDR1 is DFQATT, CDR2 SNEGSKA, per germline (reference sequence). The CDR3 extends over 14 amino acids. The ends were cut back, 4 bases at V and 0 bases at J, with 13 bases in the middle.

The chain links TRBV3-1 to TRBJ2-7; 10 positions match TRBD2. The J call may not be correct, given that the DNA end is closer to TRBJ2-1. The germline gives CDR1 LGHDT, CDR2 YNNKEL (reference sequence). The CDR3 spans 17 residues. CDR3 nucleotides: TGTGCCAGCAGCCAAGATCCCCTAGCGGGAGCTCGGTCCGAGCAGTTCTTC. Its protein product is CASSQDPLAGARSEQFF.

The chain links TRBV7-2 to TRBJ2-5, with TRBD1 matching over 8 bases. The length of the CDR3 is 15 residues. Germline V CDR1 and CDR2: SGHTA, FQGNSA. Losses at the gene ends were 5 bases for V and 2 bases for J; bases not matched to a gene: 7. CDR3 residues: CASSPGQGGQETQYF. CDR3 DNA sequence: TGTGCCAGCAGCCCCGGACAGGGTGGACAAGAGACCCAGTACTTC.